This T cell receptor (beta chain) was retrieved from a study of regulatory T cells in long-lasting Graves disease. V lost 1 base and J 9 bases, leaving 16 bases between the germline ends. Germline V gives CDR1 SGHTA, CDR2 FQGNSA. The CDR3 extends over 15 amino acids. Broader study findings: Persistent disease favored TRBV28, TRBJ1-2 and TRBJ2-5. It is possible that accuracy was reduced by the small size of the sample. Persistent Graves' patients showed a TCR diversity that was lower than that of newly diagnosed ones.

Note on this clonotype: Its antigen is unknown.

iRepertoire HTBI primers and Arm-PCR of CDR3 regions built TCR beta libraries. TCRdb reprocessed the multiplex PCR reads with MiXCR, giving one entry per CDR3 protein. The data hold 350,000 to 400,000 distinct CDR3 sequences, with about 16% observed a single time. The time point denotes: newly diagnosed GD, antithyroid drugs for less than 3 months. Generation of the TCR library employed RNA extracted from PBMCs. The peripheral blood volume drawn was around 10 milliliters, and it was collected into EDTA tubes. The TCR originated in a female donor with Graves disease. Specimen: peripheral blood mononuclear cells (PBMCs), collected at new diagnosis, from a patient treated with antithyroid drugs. The V and J genes are TRBV7-2 and TRBJ2-1, with TRBD1 as a possible D gene (5 bases). The CDR3 reads CASSLGLLGQGEQFF. The CDR3 bases are TGTGCCAGCAGCTTAGGACTCCTCGGGCAGGGTGAGCAGTTCTTC. The full variable domain, rest sourced from reference TRBV7-2 and TRBJ2-1, is GAGVSQSPSNKVTEKGKDVELRCDPISGHTALYWYRQSLGQGLEFLIYFQGNSAPDKSGLPSDRFSAERTGGSVSTLTIQRTQQEDSAVYLCASSLGLLGQGEQFFGPGTRLTVL.